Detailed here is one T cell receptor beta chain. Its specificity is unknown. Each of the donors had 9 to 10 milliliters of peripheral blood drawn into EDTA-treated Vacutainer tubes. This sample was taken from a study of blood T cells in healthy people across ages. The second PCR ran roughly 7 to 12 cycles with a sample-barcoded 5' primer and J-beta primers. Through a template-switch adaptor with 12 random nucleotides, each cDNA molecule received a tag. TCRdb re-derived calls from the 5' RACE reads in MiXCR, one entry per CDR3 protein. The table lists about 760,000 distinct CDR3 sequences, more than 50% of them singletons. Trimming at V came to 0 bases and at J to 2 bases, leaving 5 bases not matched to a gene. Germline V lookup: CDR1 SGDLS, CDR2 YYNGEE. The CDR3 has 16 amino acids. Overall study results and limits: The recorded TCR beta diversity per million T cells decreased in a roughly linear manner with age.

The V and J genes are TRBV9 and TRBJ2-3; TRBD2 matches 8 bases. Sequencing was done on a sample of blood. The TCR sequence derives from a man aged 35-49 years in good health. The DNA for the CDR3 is TGTGCCAGCAGCGTAGAGGCGGGGGGTTACACAGATACGCAGTATTTT. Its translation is CASSVEAGGYTDTQYF.